This T cell receptor beta chain comes out of a study of CD8 T cells in Susac syndrome. Germline loops: CDR1 MGHRA, CDR2 YSYEKL. The CDR3 spans 17 residues. Between the trimmed V and J ends, which lost 2 bases and 4 bases, there was a span of 20 bases. RNA, at about 0.45 to 1 ug, was reverse transcribed with random hexamers. The amplification used immunoSEQ multiplex PCR on TCR beta CDR3; it spanned 54 Vbeta and 13 Jbeta. Via MiXCR, TCRdb re-called the immunoSEQ multiplex PCR reads, giving one row per CDR3 protein. The sample lists more than 150,000 distinct CDR3 sequences; approximately 96% were seen once.

This clonotype originated in a human donor with multiple sclerosis. This chain connects TRBV4-1 to TRBJ1-2; no clear D. Sequenced sample: CD8+ T cells from PBMCs. CDR3 sequence (DNA): TGCGCCAGCAGCCAAACAACAACGGCAGGTTTTCTCTATGGCTACACCTTC. Translated: CASSQTTTAGFLYGYTF.